This T cell receptor beta chain was sequenced in a study of blood T cell repertoires in COVID-19 (dated by TCRdb to 2019 to 2021). Describing the broader study: Samples covering the acute and convalescent phases of COVID-19 were provided by collaborators in the United States, Italy and Spain. The prospective study material was composed of cDNA or gDNA derived from T cells, B-cell-depleted T cells, or PBMCs. Subjects who had been exposed to COVID-19, were actively infected with it, or had recovered from it provided the deeply sampled blood TCRbeta repertoires that made up the dataset. The repertoires were made available in a free public database intended to serve as a resource for research on the immune response to SARS-CoV-2. Samples came from the ongoing ImmuneRACE study (first 160 participants) plus 1,254 subjects from 6 global collaborators. A de-identified subject ID, COVID-19 status, age in years and sex were almost always included in the sample metadata. Where available, HLA class I and class II types were taken from metadata supplied by the sample provider and were not determined by assay-based typing.

TCRbeta CDR3 regions were amplified from genomic DNA using the immunoSEQ Assay, a bias-controlled multiplex PCR. As for the original processing: Nucleated cell counts per sample were estimated from amplification of reference gene primers within the assay. Sequence reads were collapsed and filtered to measure the absolute abundance of every unique TCRbeta CDR3 rearrangement. For each sample, productive Simpson clonality was calculated by taking the square root of Simpson's diversity index across productive rearrangements. The source is immuneACCESS, and TCRdb retained only in-frame sequences with V and J called. Part of the clones is not carried over; for the studies checked, unresolved V genes explain less than half of this, and the remainder is unexplained. V and J calls and clone size are as listed in that table; D and trimming were resolved from the DNA. The sample records about 100,000 clones, about 80% of which are singletons. The top ten clones comprise about 12% of the sample.

The CDR3 measures 16 amino acids from cysteine to phenylalanine. The sequence is cut down to CDR3 DNA, 48 bases in frame from base 1. Clipping removes 2 bases from V and 6 bases from J, with 10 as the unmatched junction base count. The germline V gene provides CDR1 MNHEY and CDR2 SVGEGT. In the case of this clone: Its antigen is still unknown. It has no much larger one-base neighbor in the sample; base qualities were not kept.

Collaborating institutions collected whole blood in K2EDTA tubes following their own protocols. For TCRbeta analysis, collaborators shipped samples in one of three forms: frozen whole blood, isolated PBMCs, or DNA extracted from either of those sample types. What the research found in general, with its limitations: How much clinical and demographic metadata was included differed by source and by participant, and the metadata was provided uncurated.

This TCR was recovered from a woman in her seventies with acute or convalescent COVID-19. The V and J segments used are TRBV6-2 or TRBV6-3 and TRBJ1-5; 7 of the junction bases match TRBD1. The sequenced sample consisted of peripheral blood. The DNA sequence follows: TGTGCCAGCAGTTACCGGGACAGTGGCGAGCGTCAGCCCCAGCATTTT. This translates into CASSYRDSGERQPQHF.